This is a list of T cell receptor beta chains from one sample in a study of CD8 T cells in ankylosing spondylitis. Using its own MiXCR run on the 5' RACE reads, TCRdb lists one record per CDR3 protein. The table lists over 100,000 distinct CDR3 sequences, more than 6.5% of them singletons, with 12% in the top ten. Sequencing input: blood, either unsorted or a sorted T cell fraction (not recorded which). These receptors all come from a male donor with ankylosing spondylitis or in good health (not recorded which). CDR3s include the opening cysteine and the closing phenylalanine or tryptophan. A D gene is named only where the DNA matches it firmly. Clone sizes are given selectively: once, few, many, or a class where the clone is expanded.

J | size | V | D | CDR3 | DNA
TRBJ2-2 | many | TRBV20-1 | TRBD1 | CSARHGRQGWDTGELFF | TGCAGTGCTAGACATGGCCGACAGGGATGGGACACCGGGGAGCTGTTTTTT
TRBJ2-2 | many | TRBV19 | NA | CASSSGRTNTGELFF | TGTGCCAGTAGCTCGGGGAGGACGAACACCGGGGAGCTGTTTTTT
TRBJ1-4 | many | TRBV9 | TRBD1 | CASSVGGTGNEKLFF | TGTGCCAGCAGCGTAGGGGGGACAGGGAATGAAAAACTGTTTTTT
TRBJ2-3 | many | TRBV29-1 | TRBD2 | CSVEGGLARTDTQYF | TGCAGCGTTGAGGGGGGACTAGCTCGCACAGATACGCAGTATTTT
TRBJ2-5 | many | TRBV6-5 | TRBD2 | CASSFGTSGAPQETQYF | TGTGCCAGCAGTTTCGGGACTAGCGGAGCTCCGCAAGAGACCCAGTACTTC
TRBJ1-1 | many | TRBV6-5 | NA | CASSYSSRNTEAFF | TGTGCCAGCAGTTACTCGTCGCGGAACACTGAAGCTTTCTTT
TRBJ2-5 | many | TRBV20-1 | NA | CSARRGGETQYF | TGCAGTGCCCGGAGGGGTGGAGAGACCCAGTACTTC
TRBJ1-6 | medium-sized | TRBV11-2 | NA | CASSTGTISPLHF | TGTGCCAGCAGCACCGGGACTATCTCACCCCTCCACTTT
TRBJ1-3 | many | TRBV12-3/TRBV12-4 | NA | CASSWGSGNTIYF | TGTGCCAGCAGTTGGGGGAGTGGAAACACCATATATTTT
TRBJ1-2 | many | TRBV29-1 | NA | CSGDTFYGYTF | TGCAGCGGGGACACCTTCTATGGCTACACCTTC
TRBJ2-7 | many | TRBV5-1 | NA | CASSLMGDTAYEQYF | TGCGCCAGCAGCTTAATGGGAGACACAGCCTACGAGCAGTACTTC
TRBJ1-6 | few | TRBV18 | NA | CASSPFPGGLSSYNSPLHF | TGTGCCAGCTCACCATTCCCCGGAGGCCTAAGCTCCTATAATTCACCCCTCCACTTT
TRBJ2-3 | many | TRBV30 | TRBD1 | CAWCRDRGTDTQYF | TGTGCCTGGTGCCGGGACAGGGGGACAGATACGCAGTATTTT
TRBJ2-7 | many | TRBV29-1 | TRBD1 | CSVDGSGTGFYEQYF | TGCAGCGTTGATGGTTCCGGGACAGGGTTCTACGAGCAGTACTTC
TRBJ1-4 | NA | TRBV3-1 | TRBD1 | CASSQGQGINEKLFF | TGTGCCAGCAGCCAAGGACAGGGGATTAATGAAAAACTGTTTTTT
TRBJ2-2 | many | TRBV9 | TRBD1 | CASSIQGAPGTGELFF | TGTGCCAGCAGCATTCAGGGGGCGCCGGGCACCGGGGAGCTGTTTTTT
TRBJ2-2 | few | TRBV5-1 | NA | CASSSTPTGELFF | TGCGCCAGCAGCTCGACCCCCACCGGGGAGCTGTTTTTT
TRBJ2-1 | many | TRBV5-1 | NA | CASSWGGASRSYNEQFF | TGCGCCAGCAGCTGGGGGGGGGCTAGCCGCTCCTACAATGAGCAGTTCTTC